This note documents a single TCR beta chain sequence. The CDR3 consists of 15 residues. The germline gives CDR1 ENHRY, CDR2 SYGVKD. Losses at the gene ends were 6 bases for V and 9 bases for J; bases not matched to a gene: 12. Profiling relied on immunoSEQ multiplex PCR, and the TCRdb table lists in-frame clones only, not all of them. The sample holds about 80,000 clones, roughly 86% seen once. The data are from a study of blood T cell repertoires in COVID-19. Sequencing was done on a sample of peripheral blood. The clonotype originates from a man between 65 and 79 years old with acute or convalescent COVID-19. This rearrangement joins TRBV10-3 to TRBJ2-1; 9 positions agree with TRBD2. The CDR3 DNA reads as TGTGCCATCAGCCGGTTTGATAGCGGGAGTACTGAGCAGTTCTTC. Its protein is CAISRFDSGSTEQFF.